Listed below are T cell receptor beta chains from one sample, sequenced in a study of identifying expanded T cells in peripheral blood. Assay: immunoSEQ multiplex PCR; the TCRdb copy retains only in-frame clones and omits some. Among fewer than 130,000 clones listed, roughly 90% were seen once. Sample: blood. These receptors all come from a person aged 18-69 years in good health. The CDR3 runs from the conserved cysteine through the conserved F or W. A D gene is named only where the DNA matches it firmly. Clone size is not always given. Where it is, it says once, few, many or a class for expanded clones.

V gene: TRBV10-3
D gene: NA
J gene: TRBJ1-4
clone size: NA
CDR3 DNA: TGTGCCATCAGTGCCGGGGGGGCGAATGAAAAACTGTTTTTT
CDR3 protein: CAISAGGANEKLFF

V gene: TRBV2
D gene: NA
J gene: TRBJ1-5
clone size: NA
CDR3 DNA: TGTGCCAGCAGTGAAAGGACAGCTATCAATCAGCCCCAGCATTTT
CDR3 protein: CASSERTAINQPQHF

V gene: TRBV6-1
D gene: NA
J gene: TRBJ2-7
clone size: NA
CDR3 DNA: TGTGCCAGCAGTGACGGACCCTTCTACGAGCAGTACTTC
CDR3 protein: CASSDGPFYEQYF

V gene: TRBV7-2
D gene: NA
J gene: TRBJ1-1
clone size: NA
CDR3 DNA: TGTGCCAGCAGCTTAACGGGGGTGAACACTGAAGCTTTCTTT
CDR3 protein: CASSLTGVNTEAFF

V gene: TRBV5-4
D gene: NA
J gene: TRBJ2-2
clone size: NA
CDR3 DNA: TGTGCCAGCAGCTTGCAGGGTTCGACCAAGACCGGGGAGCTGTTTTTT
CDR3 protein: CASSLQGSTKTGELFF

V gene: TRBV14
D gene: NA
J gene: TRBJ2-7
clone size: NA
CDR3 DNA: TGTGCCAGCAGCACTCGGCCAGGACCCTACGAGCAGTACTTC
CDR3 protein: CASSTRPGPYEQYF

V gene: TRBV4-3
D gene: NA
J gene: TRBJ2-5
clone size: NA
CDR3 DNA: TGCGCCAGCAGCCAAGACAGGGAAGAGACCCAGTACTTC
CDR3 protein: CASSQDREETQYF

V gene: TRBV5-1
D gene: NA
J gene: TRBJ2-7
clone size: NA
CDR3 DNA: TGCGCCAGCAGCTTTTCGTTCTCCAGTTCCAGCTACGAGCAGTACTTC
CDR3 protein: CASSFSFSSSSYEQYF

V gene: TRBV7-2
D gene: TRBD1
J gene: TRBJ2-5
clone size: NA
CDR3 DNA: TGTGCCAGCAGCCCATCGACAGGGGAAGAGACCCAGTACTTC
CDR3 protein: CASSPSTGEETQYF

V gene: TRBV29-1
D gene: NA
J gene: TRBJ2-1
clone size: NA
CDR3 DNA: TGCAGCGTTGGTCAAGTGAGGAATGAGCAGTTCTTC
CDR3 protein: CSVGQVRNEQFF

V gene: TRBV18
D gene: TRBD1
J gene: TRBJ2-7
clone size: once
CDR3 DNA: TGTGCCAGCTCACCGACGGCGGGACAGGGGCGCGAGCAGTACTTC
CDR3 protein: CASSPTAGQGREQYF

V gene: TRBV6-5
D gene: NA
J gene: TRBJ1-5
clone size: NA
CDR3 DNA: TGTGCCAGCGGGCCATCGGATAGCAATCAGCCCCAGCATTTT
CDR3 protein: CASGPSDSNQPQHF

V gene: TRBV11-2
D gene: NA
J gene: TRBJ1-5
clone size: NA
CDR3 DNA: TGTGCCAGCAGCTTCGGGGACGGCAATCAGCCCCAGCATTTT
CDR3 protein: CASSFGDGNQPQHF